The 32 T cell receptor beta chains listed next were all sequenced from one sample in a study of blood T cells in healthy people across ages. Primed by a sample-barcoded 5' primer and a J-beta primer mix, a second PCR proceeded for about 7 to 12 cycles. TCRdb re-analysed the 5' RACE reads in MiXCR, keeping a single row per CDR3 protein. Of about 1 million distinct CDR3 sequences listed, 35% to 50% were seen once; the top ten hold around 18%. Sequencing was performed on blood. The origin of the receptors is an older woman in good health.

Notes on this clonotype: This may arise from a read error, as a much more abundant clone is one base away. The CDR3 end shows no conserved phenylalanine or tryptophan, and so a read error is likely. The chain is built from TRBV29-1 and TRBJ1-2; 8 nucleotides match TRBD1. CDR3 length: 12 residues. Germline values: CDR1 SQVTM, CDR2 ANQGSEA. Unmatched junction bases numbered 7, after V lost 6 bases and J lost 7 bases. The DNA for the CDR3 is TGCAGCGTAGACACAGGGGGAGTTGGCTACACCTAC. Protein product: CSVDTGGVGYTY.

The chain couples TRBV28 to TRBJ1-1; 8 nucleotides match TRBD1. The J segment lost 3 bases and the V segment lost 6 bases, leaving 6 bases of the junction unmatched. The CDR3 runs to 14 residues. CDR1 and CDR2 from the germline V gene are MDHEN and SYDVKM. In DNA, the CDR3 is TGTGCCAGCAGGCGGCAGGGGGCTTACACTGAAGCTTTCTTT. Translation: CASRRQGAYTEAFF.

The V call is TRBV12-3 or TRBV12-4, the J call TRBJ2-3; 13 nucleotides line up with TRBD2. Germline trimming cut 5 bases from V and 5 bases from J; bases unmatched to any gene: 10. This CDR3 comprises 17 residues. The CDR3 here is CASSPPSTSGRRDTQYF. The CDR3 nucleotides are TGTGCCAGCAGTCCACCGTCGACTAGCGGGAGGAGAGATACGCAGTATTTT.

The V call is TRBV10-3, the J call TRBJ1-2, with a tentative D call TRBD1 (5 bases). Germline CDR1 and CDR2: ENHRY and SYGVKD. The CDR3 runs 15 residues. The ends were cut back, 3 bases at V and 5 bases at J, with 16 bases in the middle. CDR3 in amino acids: CAISEGAGDDYGYTF. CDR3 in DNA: TGTGCCATCAGTGAAGGGGCAGGAGACGATTATGGCTACACCTTC.

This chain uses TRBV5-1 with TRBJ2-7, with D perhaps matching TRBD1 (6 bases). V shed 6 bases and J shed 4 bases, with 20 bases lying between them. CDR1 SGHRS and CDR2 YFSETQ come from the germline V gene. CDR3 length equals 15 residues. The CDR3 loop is CASTNTPGVWYEQYF. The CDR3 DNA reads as TGCGCCAGCACCAATACCCCAGGGGTATGGTACGAGCAGTACTTC. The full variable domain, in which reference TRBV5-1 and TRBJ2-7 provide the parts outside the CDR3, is KAGVTQTPRYLIKTRGQQVTLSCSPISGHRSVSWYQQTPGQGLQFLFEYFSETQRNKGNFPGRFSGRQFSNSRSEMNVSTLELGDSALYLCASTNTPGVWYEQYFGPGTRLTVT.

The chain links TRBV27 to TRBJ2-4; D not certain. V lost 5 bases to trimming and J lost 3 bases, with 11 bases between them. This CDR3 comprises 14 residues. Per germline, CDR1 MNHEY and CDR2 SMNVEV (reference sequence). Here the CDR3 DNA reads TGTGCCAGCAGTACCGGGCCCTACAAAAACATTCAGTACTTC. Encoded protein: CASSTGPYKNIQYF.

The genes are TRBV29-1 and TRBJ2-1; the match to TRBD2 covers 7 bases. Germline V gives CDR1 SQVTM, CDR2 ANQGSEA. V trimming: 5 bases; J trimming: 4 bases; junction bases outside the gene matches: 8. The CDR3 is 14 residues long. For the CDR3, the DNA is TGCAGCGTTCCGGGGAGGGTACAATACAATGAGCAGTTCTTC. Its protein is CSVPGRVQYNEQFF.

This chain's CDR3 is CASSTRAGGLDTQYF. Here the CDR3 DNA reads TGTGCCAGCAGCACCAGAGCGGGAGGGCTTGATACGCAGTATTTT. The rearrangement links TRBV7-9 to TRBJ2-3; 10 bases align to TRBD2. The germline V gene encodes CDR1 SEHNR and CDR2 FQNEAQ (reference sequence). The V and J ends lost 5 bases and 6 bases, in that order; junction bases with no gene match: 8. This CDR3 comprises 15 residues.

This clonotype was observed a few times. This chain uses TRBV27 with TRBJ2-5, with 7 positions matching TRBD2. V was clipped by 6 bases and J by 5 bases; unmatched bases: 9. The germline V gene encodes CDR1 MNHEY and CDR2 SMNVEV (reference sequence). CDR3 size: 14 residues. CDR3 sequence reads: CASRGRAGAETQYF. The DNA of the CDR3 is TGTGCCAGCAGGGGTCGGGCGGGAGCGGAGACCCAGTACTTC.

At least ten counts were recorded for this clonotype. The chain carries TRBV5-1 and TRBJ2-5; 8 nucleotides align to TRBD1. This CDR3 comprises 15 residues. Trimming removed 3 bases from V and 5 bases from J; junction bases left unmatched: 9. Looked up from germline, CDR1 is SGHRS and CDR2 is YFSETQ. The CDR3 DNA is TGCGCCAGCAGCTCCATGGACAGGGATGTTGAGACCCAGTACTTC. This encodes CASSSMDRDVETQYF.

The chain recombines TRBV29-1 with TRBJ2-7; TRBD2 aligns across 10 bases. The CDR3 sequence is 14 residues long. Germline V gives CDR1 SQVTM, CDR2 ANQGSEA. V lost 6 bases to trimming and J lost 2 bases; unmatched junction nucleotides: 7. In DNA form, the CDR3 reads TGCAGCGTAAGAGCGGGAGGGCCCCCCTACGAGCAGTACTTC. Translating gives CSVRAGGPPYEQYF.

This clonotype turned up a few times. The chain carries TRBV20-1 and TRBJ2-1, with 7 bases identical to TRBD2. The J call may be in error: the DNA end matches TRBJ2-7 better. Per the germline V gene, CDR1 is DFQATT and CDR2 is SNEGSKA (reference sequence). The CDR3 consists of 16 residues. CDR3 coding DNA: TGCAGTGCTAGGGGGGTGGGCGGGAGCTCCTACAATGAGCAGTACTTC. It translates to CSARGVGGSSYNEQYF.

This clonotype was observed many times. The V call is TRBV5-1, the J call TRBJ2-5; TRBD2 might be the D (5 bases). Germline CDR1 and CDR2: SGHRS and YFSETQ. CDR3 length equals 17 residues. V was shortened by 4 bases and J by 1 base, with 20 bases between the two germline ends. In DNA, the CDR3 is TGCGCCAGCAGCCCCCCTAATTCTGGAGGTCTCCAAGAGACCCAGTACTTC. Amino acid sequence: CASSPPNSGGLQETQYF.

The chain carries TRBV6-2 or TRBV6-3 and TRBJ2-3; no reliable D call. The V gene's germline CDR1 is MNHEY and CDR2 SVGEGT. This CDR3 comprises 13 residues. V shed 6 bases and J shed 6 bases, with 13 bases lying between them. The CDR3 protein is CASSYGVEDTQYF. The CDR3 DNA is TGTGCCAGCAGCTATGGTGTAGAGGATACGCAGTATTTT.

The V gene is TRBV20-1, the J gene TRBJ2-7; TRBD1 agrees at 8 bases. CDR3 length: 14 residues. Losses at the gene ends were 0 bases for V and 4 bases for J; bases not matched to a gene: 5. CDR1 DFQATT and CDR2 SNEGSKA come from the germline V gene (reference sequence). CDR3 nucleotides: TGCAGTGCTAGAGATGTCAGGGGGCGGTACGAGCAGTACTTC. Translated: CSARDVRGRYEQYF.

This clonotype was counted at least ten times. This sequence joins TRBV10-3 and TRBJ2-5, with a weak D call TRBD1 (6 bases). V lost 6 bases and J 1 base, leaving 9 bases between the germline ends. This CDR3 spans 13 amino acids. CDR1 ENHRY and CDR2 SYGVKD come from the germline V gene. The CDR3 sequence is CAISGQIQETQYF. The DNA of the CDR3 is TGTGCCATCAGCGGACAGATCCAAGAGACCCAGTACTTC.

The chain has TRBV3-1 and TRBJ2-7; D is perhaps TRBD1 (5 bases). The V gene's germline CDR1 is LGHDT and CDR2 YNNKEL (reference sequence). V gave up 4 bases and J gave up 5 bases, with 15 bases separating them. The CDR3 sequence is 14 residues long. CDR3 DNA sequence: TGTGCCAGCAGCCTCCTTCAGGGCCGGGACGAGCAGTACTTC. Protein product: CASSLLQGRDEQYF.

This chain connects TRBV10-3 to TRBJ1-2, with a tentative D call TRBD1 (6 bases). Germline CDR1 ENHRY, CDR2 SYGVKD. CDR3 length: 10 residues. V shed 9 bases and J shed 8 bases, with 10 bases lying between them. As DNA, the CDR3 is TGTGCCATTCGGACAGACGGCTACACCTTC. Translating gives CAIRTDGYTF.

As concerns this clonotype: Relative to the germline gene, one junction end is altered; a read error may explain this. This chain's CDR3 is CASSEEDVGLADMNTGELFF. CDR3 nucleotides: TGTGCCAGCAGCGAAGAGGATGTGGGACTAGCAGACATGAACACCGGGGAGCTGTTTTTT. The V and J genes are TRBV4-2 and TRBJ2-2; TRBD2 agrees at 9 bases. This CDR3 is built from 20 residues. Germline V gene data show CDR1 as LGHNA and CDR2 as YNFKEQ.

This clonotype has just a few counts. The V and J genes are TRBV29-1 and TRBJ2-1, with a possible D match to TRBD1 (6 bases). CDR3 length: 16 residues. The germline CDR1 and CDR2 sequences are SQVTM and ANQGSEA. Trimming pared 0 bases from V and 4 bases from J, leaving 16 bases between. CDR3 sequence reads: CSVEDGGGGVYNEQFF. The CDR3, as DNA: TGCAGCGTTGAAGATGGAGGTGGGGGCGTATACAATGAGCAGTTCTTC.

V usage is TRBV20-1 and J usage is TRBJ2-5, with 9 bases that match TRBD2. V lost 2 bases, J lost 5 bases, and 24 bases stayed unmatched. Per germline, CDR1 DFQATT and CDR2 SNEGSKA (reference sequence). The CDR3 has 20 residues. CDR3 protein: CSARNPNPGTSSQILETQYF. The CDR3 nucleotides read TGCAGTGCTAGAAACCCCAACCCCGGGACTAGCTCCCAAATACTCGAGACCCAGTACTTC.

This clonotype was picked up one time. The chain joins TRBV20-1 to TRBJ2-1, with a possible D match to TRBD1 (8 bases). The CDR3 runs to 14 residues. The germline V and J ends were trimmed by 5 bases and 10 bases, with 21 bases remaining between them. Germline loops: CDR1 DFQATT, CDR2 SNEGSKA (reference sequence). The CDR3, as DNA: TGCAGTGCTGAAACAGGGGGGGCCCACTACGAGCAGTTCTTC. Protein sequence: CSAETGGAHYEQFF.

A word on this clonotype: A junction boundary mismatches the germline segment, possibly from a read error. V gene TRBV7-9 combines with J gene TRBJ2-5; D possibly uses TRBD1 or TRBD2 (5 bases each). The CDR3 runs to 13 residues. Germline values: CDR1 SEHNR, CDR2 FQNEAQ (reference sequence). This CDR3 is CASSFGDQEAQYF. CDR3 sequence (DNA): TGTGCCAGCAGCTTCGGGGACCAAGAGGCCCAGTACTTC.

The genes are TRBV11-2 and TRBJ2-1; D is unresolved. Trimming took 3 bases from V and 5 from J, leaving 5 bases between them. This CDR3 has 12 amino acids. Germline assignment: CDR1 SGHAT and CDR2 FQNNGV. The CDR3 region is CASSFDDNEQFF. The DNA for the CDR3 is TGTGCCAGCAGCTTTGATGACAATGAGCAGTTCTTC.

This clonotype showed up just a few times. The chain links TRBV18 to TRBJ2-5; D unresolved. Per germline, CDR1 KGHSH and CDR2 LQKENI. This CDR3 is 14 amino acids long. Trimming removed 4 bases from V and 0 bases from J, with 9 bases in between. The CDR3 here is CASSQETYQETQYF. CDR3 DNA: TGTGCCAGCTCACAGGAGACATACCAAGAGACCCAGTACTTC.

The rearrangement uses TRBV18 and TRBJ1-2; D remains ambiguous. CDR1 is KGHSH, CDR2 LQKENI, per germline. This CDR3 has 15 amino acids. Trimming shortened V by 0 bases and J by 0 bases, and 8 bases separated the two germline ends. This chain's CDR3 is CASSPPLGSNYGYTF. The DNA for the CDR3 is TGTGCCAGCTCACCACCTCTTGGGTCTAACTATGGCTACACCTTC. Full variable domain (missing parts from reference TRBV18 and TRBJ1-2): NAGVMQNPRHLVRRRGQEARLRCSPMKGHSHVYWYRQLPEEGLKFMVYLQKENIIDESGMPKERFSAEFPKEGPSILRIQQVVRGDSAAYFCASSPPLGSNYGYTFGSGTRLTVV.

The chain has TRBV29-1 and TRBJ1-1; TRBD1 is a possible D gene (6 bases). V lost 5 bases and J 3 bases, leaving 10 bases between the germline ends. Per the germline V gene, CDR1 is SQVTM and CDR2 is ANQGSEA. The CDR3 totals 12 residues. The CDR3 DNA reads TGCAGCGTTTCCACAGGGTACACTGAAGCTTTCTTT. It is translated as CSVSTGYTEAFF.

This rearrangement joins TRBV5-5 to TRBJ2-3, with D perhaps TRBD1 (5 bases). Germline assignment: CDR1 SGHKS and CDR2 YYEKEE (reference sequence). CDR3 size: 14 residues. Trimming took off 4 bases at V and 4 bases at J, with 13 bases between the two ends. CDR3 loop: CASSHGRAADTQYF. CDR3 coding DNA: TGTGCCAGCAGCCACGGCAGGGCCGCAGATACGCAGTATTTT.

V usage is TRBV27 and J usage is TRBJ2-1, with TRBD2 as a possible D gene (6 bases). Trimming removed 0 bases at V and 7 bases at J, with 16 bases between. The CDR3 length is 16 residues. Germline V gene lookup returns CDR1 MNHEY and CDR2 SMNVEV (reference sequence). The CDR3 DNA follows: TGTGCCAGCAGTTTATCGGCGGGATCCCTCCCGAATGAGCAGTTCTTC. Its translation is CASSLSAGSLPNEQFF.

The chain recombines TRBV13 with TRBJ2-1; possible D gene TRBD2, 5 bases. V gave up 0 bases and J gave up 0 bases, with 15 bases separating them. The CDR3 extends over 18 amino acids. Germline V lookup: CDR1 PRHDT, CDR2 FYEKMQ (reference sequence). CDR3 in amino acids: CASSLGGYGMSSYNEQFF. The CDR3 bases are TGTGCCAGCAGCTTAGGTGGGTACGGGATGAGCTCCTACAATGAGCAGTTCTTC.

CDR3 coding DNA: TGCAGTGCTAGAGATGGGACTAGCGGAGCCCGGGAGCAGTTCTTC. The encoded protein is CSARDGTSGAREQFF. The J gene is TRBJ2-1, the V gene TRBV20-1; 11 nucleotides align to TRBD2. Looked up from germline, CDR1 is DFQATT and CDR2 is SNEGSKA (reference sequence). This CDR3 comprises 15 residues. V was clipped by 0 bases and J by 10 bases; unmatched bases: 8.

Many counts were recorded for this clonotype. The CDR3 DNA reads as TGCAGCGTTGAGGTCCCGGGATCCTACGAGCAGTACTTC. Translated: CSVEVPGSYEQYF. The chain combines TRBV29-1 with TRBJ2-7, with D possibly TRBD2 on 5 matching bases. The germline CDR1 and CDR2 sequences are SQVTM and ANQGSEA. The CDR3 consists of 13 residues. Between the trimmed V and J ends, which lost 3 bases and 1 base, there was a span of 10 bases.